This T cell receptor (beta chain) was captured by sequencing in a study of cytomegalovirus exposure and HLA in healthy donors. Study-level information: Approximately 200 million T cells yielded roughly 120 million unique TCR beta sequences in earlier analysis.

V lost 3 bases and J 2 bases, leaving 16 bases between the germline ends. The CDR3 covers 16 residues. In germline, CDR1 is SGHVS, CDR2 FNYEAQ. Primers for the PCR totalled 60 Vbeta and 13 Jbeta. Assay used: immunoSEQ multiplex PCR; TCRdb lists only in-frame clones, some missing. The table lists 100,000 to 150,000 clones, about 80% of them singletons, with approximately 2.8% in the top ten. Study-wide points: The study designated 150 or so TCR beta chains cytomegalovirus-associated. According to an earlier analysis, most TCR beta V segments yielded productive rearrangements about 90% or about 30% of the time. With later analysis, a missense DCLRE1C variant became linked to TCR beta V- and J-gene trimming.

Remarks on this clone: No antigen is known for it.

This clonotype was obtained from a boy between 2 and 15 years old in good health and CMV-seronegative. The rearrangement uses TRBV7-6 and TRBJ1-1, with D perhaps matching TRBD1 (6 bases). The sequencing input was PBMCs. The CDR3 DNA reads TGTGCCAGCAGCTTGCAGGCTGGGGGCGATAACACTGAAGCTTTCTTT. It codes for CASSLQAGGDNTEAFF.